The present T cell receptor beta chain was sequenced within a study of blood T cell repertoires in COVID-19. V was cut by 8 bases and J by 4 bases, with 7 bases left in between. Germline lookup yields CDR1 SNHLY and CDR2 FYNNEI. The CDR3 length is 11 residues. Authors' analysis steps: For nucleated cells, counts were estimated from reference gene primer amplification. Libraries were prepared by immunoSEQ multiplex PCR; TCRdb keeps only in-frame clonotypes and omits some of them. For V, J and clone size, that table is used; D and trimming come from the DNA. The sample lists some 190,000 clones, approximately 83% occurring once.

Sequenced: peripheral blood. This chain uses TRBV2 with TRBJ2-3; the D is unclear. This receptor was identified in a human donor with active or convalescent COVID-19. The donor label of this sample is uncertain. CDR3 in amino acids: CASARPDTQYF. In nucleotides, the CDR3 is TGTGCCAGCGCTAGGCCAGATACGCAGTATTTT.